The present entry profiles one T cell receptor beta chain with its context. Its antigen is currently unknown. Sequencing used immunoSEQ multiplex PCR; TCRdb keeps in-frame clones, though not all of them. There are 85,000 to 110,000 clones in the sample; over 85% occur only once, and 0.9% to 1.5% lies in the top ten. This entry comes from a study of graft-versus-host responses after intestinal transplantation. Overall study: Among the recipients, transplants were multivisceral, liver-intestinal, or isolated intestinal. Recipients were all induced with anti-thymocyte globulin, then given tacrolimus and steroids for around three years.

Findings of the study overall: Declines in HvG clones occurring early post-transplant were associated with peak circulating GvH clone levels.

The germline CDR1 and CDR2 sequences are SGHVS and FNYEAQ. The V end lost 5 bases, the J end lost 0 bases, and 14 bases lay between the germline ends. The CDR3 has 17 amino acids. The chain joins TRBV7-6 to TRBJ1-6; unclear D gene. The sequencing here drew on unstimulated CD8+ T cells sorted from spleen or lymph node cells, taken before intestinal transplant. This TCR was sampled from a human donor who received an intestinal transplant. CDR3 in DNA: TGTGCCAGCAGCCCCCACGGGCGGAGCTCCTATAATTCACCCCTCCACTTT. Translation: CASSPHGRSSYNSPLHF.